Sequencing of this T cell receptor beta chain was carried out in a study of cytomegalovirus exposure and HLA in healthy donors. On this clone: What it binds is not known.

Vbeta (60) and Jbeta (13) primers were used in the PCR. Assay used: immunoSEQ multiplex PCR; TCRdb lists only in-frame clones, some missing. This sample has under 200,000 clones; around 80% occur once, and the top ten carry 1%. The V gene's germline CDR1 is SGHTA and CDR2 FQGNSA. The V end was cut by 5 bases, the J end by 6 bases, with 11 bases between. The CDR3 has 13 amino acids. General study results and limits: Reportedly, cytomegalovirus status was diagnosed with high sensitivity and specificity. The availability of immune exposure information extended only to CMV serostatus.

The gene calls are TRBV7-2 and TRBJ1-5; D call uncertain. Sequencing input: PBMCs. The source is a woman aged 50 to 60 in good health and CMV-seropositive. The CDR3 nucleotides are TGTGCCAGCAGCCCCGGCGAGGTTCAGCCCCAGCATTTT. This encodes CASSPGEVQPQHF.